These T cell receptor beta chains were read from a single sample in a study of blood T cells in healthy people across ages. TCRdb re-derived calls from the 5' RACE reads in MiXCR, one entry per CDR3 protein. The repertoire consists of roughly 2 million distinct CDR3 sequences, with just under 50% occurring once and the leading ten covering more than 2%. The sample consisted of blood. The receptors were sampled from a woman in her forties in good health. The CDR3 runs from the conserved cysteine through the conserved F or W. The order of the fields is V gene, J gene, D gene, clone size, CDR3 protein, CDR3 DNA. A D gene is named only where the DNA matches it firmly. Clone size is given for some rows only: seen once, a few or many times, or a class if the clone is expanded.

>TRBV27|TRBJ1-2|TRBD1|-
CASSSRQGFSYGYTF
TGTGCCAGCAGTTCCCGACAGGGATTTTCCTATGGCTACACCTTC
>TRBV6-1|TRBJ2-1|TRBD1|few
CASSDWDRAGGNEQFF
TGTGCCAGCAGTGATTGGGACAGGGCAGGGGGCAATGAGCAGTTCTTC
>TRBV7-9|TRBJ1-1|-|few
CASSPGGTNTEAFF
TGTGCCAGCAGCCCGGGGGGCACGAACACTGAAGCTTTCTTT
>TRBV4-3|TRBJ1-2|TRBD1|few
CASSQETGLIAYGYTF
TGCGCCAGCAGCCAAGAGACAGGGCTTATTGCCTATGGCTACACCTTC
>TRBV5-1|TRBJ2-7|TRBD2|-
CASFSGAPYNEQYF
TGCGCCAGCTTCAGCGGGGCGCCCTACAATGAGCAGTACTTC
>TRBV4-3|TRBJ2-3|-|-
CASSQDQGPDTQYF
TGCGCCAGCAGCCAAGATCAGGGACCAGATACGCAGTATTTT
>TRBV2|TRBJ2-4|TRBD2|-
CASSEALKREAKNIQYF
TGTGCCAGCAGTGAAGCGCTTAAGCGGGAGGCCAAAAACATTCAGTACTTC
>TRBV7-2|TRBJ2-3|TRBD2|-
CASSLGSGGVDTQYF
TGTGCCAGCAGCTTGGGTAGCGGGGGGGTAGATACGCAGTATTTT
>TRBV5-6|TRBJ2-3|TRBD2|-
CASSGSGRGTDTQYF
TGTGCCAGCAGCGGTTCAGGGAGGGGAACAGATACGCAGTATTTT
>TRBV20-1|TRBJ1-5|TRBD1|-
CSVADRDSRGQPQHF
TGCAGTGTCGCGGACCGGGACAGCAGGGGTCAGCCCCAGCATTTT